This entry lists 19 T cell receptor beta chains sequenced from one sample in a study of T cell changes during pregnancy in multiple sclerosis. Profiling relied on immunoSEQ multiplex PCR, and the TCRdb table lists in-frame clones only, not all of them. The sample has about 75,000 clones, approximately 95% seen once. The input for sequencing was CD4+ T cells from peripheral blood mononuclear cells, taken after pregnancy. Every receptor here comes from a female donor with multiple sclerosis, enrolled in a pregnancy study.

This sequence joins TRBV5-1 and TRBJ2-7; a weak D match, TRBD1 (6 bases). This CDR3 is 18 amino acids long. Germline V gene data show CDR1 as SGHRS and CDR2 as YFSETQ. V was clipped by 1 base and J by 2 bases, with 22 bases between them. DNA of the CDR3: TGCGCCAGCAGCTTGTATCCCCAGACAGGTCGGGAAACCTACGAGCAGTACTTC. As protein: CASSLYPQTGRETYEQYF. The complete variable domain, with remaining parts taken from reference TRBV5-1 and TRBJ2-7, reads KAGVTQTPRYLIKTRGQQVTLSCSPISGHRSVSWYQQTPGQGLQFLFEYFSETQRNKGNFPGRFSGRQFSNSRSEMNVSTLELGDSALYLCASSLYPQTGRETYEQYFGPGTRLTVT.

The chain combines TRBV25-1 with TRBJ2-1, with 8 positions matching TRBD1. The junction had 14 bases not matched to a gene; V was cut back by 3 bases and J by 7 bases. CDR3 length equals 17 residues. From germline, CDR1 is MGHDK and CDR2 SYGVNS. CDR3: CASSERGRQGSGNEQFF. The CDR3 region has the DNA TGTGCCAGCAGTGAGCGAGGGCGACAGGGGTCGGGGAATGAGCAGTTCTTC.

This clone is a singleton in its sample. V gene TRBV2 combines with J gene TRBJ1-1, with 11 bases fitting TRBD1. The CDR3 loop spans 14 amino acids. Germline V gene sequence: CDR1 SNHLY, CDR2 FYNNEI. V dropped 8 bases and J dropped 6; count of bases not matched to a gene: 8. The DNA for the CDR3 is TGTGCCAGCGGGGACAGGGGGTCCCCACCTGAAGCTTTCTTT. Its translation: CASGDRGSPPEAFF.

As for this clone: Its ends do not fully match the called genes, so a read error is possible. Additional DNA sequences in this sample encode the identical CDR3. The rearrangement links TRBV5-1 to TRBJ2-2; D is perhaps TRBD2 (5 bases). The germline V gene has CDR1 SGHRS and CDR2 YFSETQ. This CDR3 spans 16 amino acids. The CDR3 region has the DNA TGCGCCAGCAGCTTGGCCATCACTTCGAACACCGGGGAGCTATTTTTT. Its protein product is CASSLAITSNTGELFF.

This clone is a singleton in its sample. This sequence joins TRBV6-5 and TRBJ2-7; 8 nucleotides align to TRBD1. CDR3 size: 15 residues. Trimming took 6 bases from V and 3 from J; bases not matched to a gene: 10. Germline V CDR1 and CDR2: MNHEY, SVGAGI. CDR3 in DNA: TGTGCCAGCAGGGATCGGACAGGGTCTGTCTACGAGCAGTACTTC. Its protein product is CASRDRTGSVYEQYF.

J is TRBJ2-2 and V is TRBV19, with D maybe TRBD2 (6 bases). Trimming took off 3 bases at V and 5 bases at J, with 10 bases between the two ends. The CDR3 sequence is 14 residues long. In germline, CDR1 is LNHDA, CDR2 SQIVND (reference sequence). The CDR3, as DNA: TGTGCCAGTAGTATCTCGGGAGAGACCGGGGAGCTGTTTTTT. Its translation is CASSISGETGELFF.

The chain is built from TRBV2 and TRBJ1-2; D is ambiguous. The CDR3 consists of 14 residues. The V gene lost 2 bases and the J gene lost 8 bases, with 15 bases spanning the gap. The germline V gene has CDR1 SNHLY and CDR2 FYNNEI. CDR3 nucleotide sequence: TGTGCCAGCAGTGAATCTAAGGGCCGAGGGGGCTACACCTTC. Translated: CASSESKGRGGYTF.

The chain is built from TRBV15 and TRBJ2-7, with 10 bases lining up with TRBD2. Germline lookup yields CDR1 LNHNV and CDR2 YYDKDF (reference sequence). The CDR3 is 14 amino acids. J was trimmed by 5 bases and V by 5 bases; bases with no gene match: 6. Here the CDR3 reads CATSVLAGINEQYF. The CDR3 DNA is TGTGCCACCAGCGTACTAGCGGGAATAAACGAGCAGTACTTC.

The genes are TRBV28 and TRBJ2-7, with 10 bases identical to TRBD1. The CDR3 has 13 amino acids. V shed 8 bases and J 2 bases; nucleotides not matched to a gene: 3. Germline loops: CDR1 MDHEN, CDR2 SYDVKM. The CDR3 reads CASGGQGTYEQYF. The DNA for the CDR3 is TGTGCCAGCGGGGGACAGGGGACCTACGAGCAGTACTTC. The variable domain in full, with the rest retrieved from reference TRBV28 and TRBJ2-7, is DVKVTQSSRYLVKRTGEKVFLECVQDMDHENMFWYRQDPGLGLRLIYFSYDVKMKEKGDIPEGYSVSREKKERFSLILESASTNQTSMYLCASGGQGTYEQYFGPGTRLTVT.

This sequence joins TRBV5-1 and TRBJ2-1; D perhaps matches TRBD1 (6 bases). Deletions cut 4 bases from V and 2 bases from J, with 10 bases between. The germline V gene has CDR1 SGHRS and CDR2 YFSETQ. This CDR3 contains 14 residues. Written as DNA, the CDR3 is TGCGCCAGCAGCACCGGACAGACCTACAATGAGCAGTTCTTC. Encoded protein: CASSTGQTYNEQFF.

Here the CDR3 reads CASSLGGGQPQHF. The CDR3 nucleotides read TGTGCCAGCAGCTTAGGAGGTGGTCAGCCCCAGCATTTT. J is TRBJ1-5 and V is TRBV7-2; D is unclear. Trimming shortened V by 1 base and J by 6 bases, and 7 bases separated the two germline ends. The CDR3 extends over 13 amino acids. CDR1 is SGHTA and CDR2 is FQGNSA in the germline V gene.

The CDR3 sequence is CASSPRGSLSYEQYF. CDR3 bases: TGCGCCAGCAGCCCCCGGGGGTCCCTCTCCTACGAGCAGTACTTC. V and J are TRBV4-1 and TRBJ2-7; possible D gene TRBD2, 6 bases. Germline V CDR1 and CDR2: MGHRA, YSYEKL. This CDR3 spans 15 amino acids. The ends were cut back, 4 bases at V and 0 bases at J, with 13 bases in the middle.

CDR3 in amino acids: CASRNAGTDTQYF. The CDR3 bases are TGTGCCAGCAGGAATGCGGGCACAGATACGCAGTATTTT. The rearrangement uses TRBV6-1 and TRBJ2-3; D call uncertain. Germline loops: CDR1 MNHNS, CDR2 SASEGT. The CDR3 runs to 13 residues. The V end was cut by 6 bases, the J end by 1 base, with 8 bases between.

The J gene is TRBJ2-7, the V gene TRBV27; 12 bases align to TRBD2. Germline V gene sequence: CDR1 MNHEY, CDR2 SMNVEV (reference sequence). The CDR3 is 18 amino acids. The junction had 9 bases not matched to a gene; V was cut back by 3 bases and J by 0 bases. DNA for the CDR3: TGTGCCAGCAGTTTCCGGACTAGCGGGACGGAAGGCTCCTACGAGCAGTACTTC. Translation: CASSFRTSGTEGSYEQYF.

As to this clone: Other DNA sequences in this specimen translate into the identical CDR3. The CDR3 spells CASSIVAGSGNTIYF. CDR3 DNA sequence: TGTGCCAGTAGTATAGTAGCCGGGTCCGGAAACACCATATATTTT. This sequence joins TRBV19 and TRBJ1-3; D not resolved. The germline gives CDR1 LNHDA, CDR2 SQIVND (reference sequence). V dropped 1 base and J dropped 4 bases, with 11 bases sitting between them. The CDR3 has 15 residues. The entire variable domain, with the rest obtained from reference TRBV19 and TRBJ1-3, is as follows: DGGITQSPKYLFRKEGQNVTLSCEQNLNHDAMYWYRQDPGQGLRLIYYSQIVNDFQKGDIAEGYSVSREKKESFPLTVTSAQKNPTAFYLCASSIVAGSGNTIYFGEGSWLTVV.

The chain joins TRBV28 to TRBJ2-2; 8 nucleotides match TRBD2. The CDR3 covers 15 residues. Germline-derived CDR1 and CDR2 are MDHEN and SYDVKM. Trimming took 10 bases from V and 2 from J; bases not matched to a gene: 9. CDR3 bases: TGTGCCATCACCTCGGGAGGGCCTAACACCGGGGAGCTGTTTTTT. It yields the protein CAITSGGPNTGELFF.

The gene calls are TRBV7-2 and TRBJ1-4; 7 nucleotides agree with TRBD1. Per germline, CDR1 SGHTA and CDR2 FQGNSA. V was pared by 1 base and J by 0 bases, with 8 bases of the junction left unmatched. The CDR3 has 18 residues. As DNA, the CDR3 is TGTGCCAGCAGCTTAGACAGACAGGGCCTAACAACTAATGAAAAACTGTTTTTT. Its translation is CASSLDRQGLTTNEKLFF.

The rearrangement links TRBV10-1 to TRBJ1-4; D is perhaps TRBD1 (6 bases). Trimming took off 6 bases at V and 6 bases at J, with 17 bases between the two ends. Germline V gene lookup returns CDR1 WNHNN and CDR2 SYGVQD (reference sequence). The CDR3 totals 15 residues. CDR3 loop: CASRKDGPGDEKLFF. CDR3 in DNA: TGCGCCAGCAGAAAAGACGGCCCAGGGGATGAAAAACTGTTTTTT.

The genes are TRBV9 and TRBJ2-3, with D possibly being TRBD2 (6 bases). CDR3 length: 13 amino acids. V lost 4 bases to trimming and J lost 7 bases, with 13 bases between them. Germline CDR1 and CDR2: SGDLS and YYNGEE. The CDR3 DNA is TGTGCCAGCAGCCCCTCGACTAGACATACGCAGTATTTT. It is translated as CASSPSTRHTQYF. The full variable domain, completed using reference TRBV9 and TRBJ2-3, is DSGVTQTPKHLITATGQRVTLRCSPRSGDLSVYWYQQSLDQGLQFLIQYYNGEERAKGNILERFSAQQFPDLHSELNLSSLELGDSALYFCASSPSTRHTQYFGPGTRLTVL.